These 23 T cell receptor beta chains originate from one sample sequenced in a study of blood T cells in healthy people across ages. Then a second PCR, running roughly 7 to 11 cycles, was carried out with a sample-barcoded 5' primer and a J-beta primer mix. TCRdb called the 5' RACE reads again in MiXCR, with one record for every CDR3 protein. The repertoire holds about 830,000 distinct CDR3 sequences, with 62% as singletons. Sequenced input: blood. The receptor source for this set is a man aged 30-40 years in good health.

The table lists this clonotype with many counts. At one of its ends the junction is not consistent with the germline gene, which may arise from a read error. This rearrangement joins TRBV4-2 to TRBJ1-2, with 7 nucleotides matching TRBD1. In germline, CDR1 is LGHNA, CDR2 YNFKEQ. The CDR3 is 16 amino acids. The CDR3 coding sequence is TGTGCCAGCAGACAAGAAGAGGGGGCCCGGCACTATGGCTACACCTTC. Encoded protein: CASRQEEGARHYGYTF.

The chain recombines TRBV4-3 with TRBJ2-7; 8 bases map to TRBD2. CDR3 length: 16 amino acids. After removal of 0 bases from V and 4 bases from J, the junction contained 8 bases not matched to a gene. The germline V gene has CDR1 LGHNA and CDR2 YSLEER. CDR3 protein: CASSQDRTRGRYEQYF. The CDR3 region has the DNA TGCGCCAGCAGCCAAGATAGGACCCGCGGGAGGTACGAGCAGTACTTC.

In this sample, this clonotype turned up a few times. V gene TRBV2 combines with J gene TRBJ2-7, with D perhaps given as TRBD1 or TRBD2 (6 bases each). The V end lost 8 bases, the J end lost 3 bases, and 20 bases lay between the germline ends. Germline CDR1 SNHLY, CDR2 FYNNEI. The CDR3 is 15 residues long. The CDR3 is CASSPRDGGGYEQYF. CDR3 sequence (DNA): TGTGCCAGCTCCCCCCGTGACGGAGGGGGCTACGAGCAGTACTTC. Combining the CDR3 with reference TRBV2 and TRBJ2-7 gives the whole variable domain EPEVTQTPSHQVTQMGQEVILRCVPISNHLYFYWYRQILGQKVEFLVSFYNNEISEKSEIFDDQFSVERPDGSNFTLKIRSTKLEDSAMYFCASSPRDGGGYEQYFGPGTRLTVT.

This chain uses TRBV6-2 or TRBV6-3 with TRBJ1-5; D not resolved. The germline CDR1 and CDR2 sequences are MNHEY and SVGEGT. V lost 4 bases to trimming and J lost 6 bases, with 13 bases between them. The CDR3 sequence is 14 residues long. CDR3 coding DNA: TGTGCCAGCAGTTCACCGGGGATGAGTCAGCCCCAGCATTTT. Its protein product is CASSSPGMSQPQHF.

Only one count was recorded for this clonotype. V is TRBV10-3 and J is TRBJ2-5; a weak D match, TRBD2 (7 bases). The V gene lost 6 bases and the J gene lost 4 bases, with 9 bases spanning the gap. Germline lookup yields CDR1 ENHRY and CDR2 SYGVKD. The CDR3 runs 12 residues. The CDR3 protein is CAIRGGGETQYF. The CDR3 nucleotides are TGTGCCATCAGGGGAGGGGGAGAGACCCAGTACTTC.

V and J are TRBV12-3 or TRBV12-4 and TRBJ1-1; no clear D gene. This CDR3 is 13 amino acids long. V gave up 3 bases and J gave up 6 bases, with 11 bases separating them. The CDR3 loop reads CASSLRRVSEAFF. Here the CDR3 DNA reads TGTGCCAGCAGTTTGAGAAGAGTTTCTGAAGCTTTCTTT.

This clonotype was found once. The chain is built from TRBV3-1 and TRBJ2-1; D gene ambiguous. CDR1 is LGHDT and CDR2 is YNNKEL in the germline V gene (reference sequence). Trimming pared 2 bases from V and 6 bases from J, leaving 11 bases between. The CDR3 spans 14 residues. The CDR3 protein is CASSQTIWGNEQFF. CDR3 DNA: TGTGCCAGCAGCCAAACTATTTGGGGCAATGAGCAGTTCTTC.

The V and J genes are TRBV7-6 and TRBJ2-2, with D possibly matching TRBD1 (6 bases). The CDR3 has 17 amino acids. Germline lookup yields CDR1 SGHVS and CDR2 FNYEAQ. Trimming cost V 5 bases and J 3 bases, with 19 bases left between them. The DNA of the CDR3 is TGTGCCAGCAGCCCCCTCAGCACCGGGACATACACCGGGGAGCTGTTTTTT. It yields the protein CASSPLSTGTYTGELFF. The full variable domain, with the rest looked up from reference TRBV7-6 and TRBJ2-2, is GAGVSQSPRYKVTKRGQDVALRCDPISGHVSLYWYRQALGQGPEFLTYFNYEAQQDKSGLPNDRFSAERPEGSISTLTIQRTEQRDSAMYRCASSPLSTGTYTGELFFGEGSRLTVL.

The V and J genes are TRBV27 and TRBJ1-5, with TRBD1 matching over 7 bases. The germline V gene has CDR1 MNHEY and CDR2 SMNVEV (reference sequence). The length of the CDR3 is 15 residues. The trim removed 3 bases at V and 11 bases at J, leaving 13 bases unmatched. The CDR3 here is CASSFLGQPAESQHF. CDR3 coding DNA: TGTGCCAGCAGTTTCCTGGGACAGCCAGCTGAGTCCCAGCATTTT.

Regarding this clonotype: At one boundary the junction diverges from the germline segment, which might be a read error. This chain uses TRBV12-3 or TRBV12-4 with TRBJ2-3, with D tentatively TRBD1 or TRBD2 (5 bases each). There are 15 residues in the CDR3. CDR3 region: CANSAGTIRTDTQYF. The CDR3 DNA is TGTGCCAACAGTGCAGGGACGATTCGCACAGATACGCAGTATTTT.

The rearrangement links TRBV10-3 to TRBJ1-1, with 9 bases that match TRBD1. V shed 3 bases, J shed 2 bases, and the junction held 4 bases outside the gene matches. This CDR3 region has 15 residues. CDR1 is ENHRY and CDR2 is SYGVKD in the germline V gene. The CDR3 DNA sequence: TGTGCCATCAGTGATGGGACAGGGACCAACACTGAAGCTTTCTTT. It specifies CAISDGTGTNTEAFF.

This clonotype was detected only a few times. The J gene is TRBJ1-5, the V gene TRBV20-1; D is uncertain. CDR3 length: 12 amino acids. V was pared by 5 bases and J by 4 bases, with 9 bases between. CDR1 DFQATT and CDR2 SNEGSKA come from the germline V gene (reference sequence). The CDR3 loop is CSAGGQNQPQHF. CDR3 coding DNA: TGCAGTGCTGGAGGTCAAAATCAGCCCCAGCATTTT.

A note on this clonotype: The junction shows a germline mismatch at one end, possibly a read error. The chain's CDR3 is CASSAIRSGLTNKQFF. CDR3 bases: TGTGCCAGCAGTGCTATTAGGAGCGGTCTTACCAATAAGCAGTTCTTC. J is TRBJ2-1 and V is TRBV6-1; the D gene is possibly TRBD2 (5 bases). This CDR3 spans 16 amino acids. Germline-derived CDR1 and CDR2 are MNHNS and SASEGT.

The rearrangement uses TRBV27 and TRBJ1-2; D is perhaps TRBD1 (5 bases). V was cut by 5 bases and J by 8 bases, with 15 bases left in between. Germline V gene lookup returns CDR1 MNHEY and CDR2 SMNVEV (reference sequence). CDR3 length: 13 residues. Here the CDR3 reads CASSQQTRGGYTF. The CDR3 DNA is TGTGCCAGCAGTCAGCAGACCCGGGGGGGCTACACCTTC.

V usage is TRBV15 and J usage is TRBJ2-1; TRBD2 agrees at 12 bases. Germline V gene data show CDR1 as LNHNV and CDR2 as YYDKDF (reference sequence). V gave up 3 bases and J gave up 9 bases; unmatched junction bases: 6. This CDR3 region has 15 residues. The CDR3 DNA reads TGTGCCACCAGCAGGACTAGCGGGGGCTTCGGTGAGCAGTTCTTC. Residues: CATSRTSGGFGEQFF.

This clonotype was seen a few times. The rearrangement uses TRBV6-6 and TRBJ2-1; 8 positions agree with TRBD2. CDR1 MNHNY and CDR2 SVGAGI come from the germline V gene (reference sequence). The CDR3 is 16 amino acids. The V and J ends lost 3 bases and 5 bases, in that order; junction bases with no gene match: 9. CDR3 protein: CASSYLAGSFNNEQFF. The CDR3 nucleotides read TGTGCCAGCAGTTATCTAGCGGGCTCCTTTAACAATGAGCAGTTCTTC.

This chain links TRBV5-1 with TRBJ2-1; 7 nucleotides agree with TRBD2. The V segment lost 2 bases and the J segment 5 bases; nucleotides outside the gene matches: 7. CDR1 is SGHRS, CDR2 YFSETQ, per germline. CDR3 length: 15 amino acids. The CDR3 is CASSFVSGANNEQFF. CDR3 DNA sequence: TGCGCCAGCAGCTTTGTCAGCGGGGCCAACAATGAGCAGTTCTTC.

The CDR3 spells CAISETGVGYEQYF. The DNA for the CDR3 is TGTGCCATCAGTGAGACAGGCGTCGGCTACGAGCAGTACTTC. The chain joins TRBV10-3 to TRBJ2-4, with D possibly being TRBD1 (5 bases). The DNA end lines up better with TRBJ2-7; the J call may be wrong. The germline CDR1 and CDR2 sequences are ENHRY and SYGVKD. The CDR3 has 14 amino acids.

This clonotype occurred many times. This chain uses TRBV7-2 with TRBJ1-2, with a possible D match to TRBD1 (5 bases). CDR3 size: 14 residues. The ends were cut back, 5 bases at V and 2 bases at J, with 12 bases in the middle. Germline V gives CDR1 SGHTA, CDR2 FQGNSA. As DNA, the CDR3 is TGTGCCAGCAGCCCGGGGCCCTCCAACTATGGCTACACCTTC. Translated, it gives CASSPGPSNYGYTF. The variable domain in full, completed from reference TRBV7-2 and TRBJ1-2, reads GAGVSQSPSNKVTEKGKDVELRCDPISGHTALYWYRQSLGQGLEFLIYFQGNSAPDKSGLPSDRFSAERTGGSVSTLTIQRTQQEDSAVYLCASSPGPSNYGYTFGSGTRLTVV.

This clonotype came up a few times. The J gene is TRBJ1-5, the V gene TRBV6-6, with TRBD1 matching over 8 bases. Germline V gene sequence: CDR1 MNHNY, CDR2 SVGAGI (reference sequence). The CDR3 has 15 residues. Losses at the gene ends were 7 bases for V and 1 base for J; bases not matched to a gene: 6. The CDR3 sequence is CASNGQGGSNQPQHF. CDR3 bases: TGTGCCAGCAATGGACAGGGAGGGAGCAATCAGCCCCAGCATTTT.

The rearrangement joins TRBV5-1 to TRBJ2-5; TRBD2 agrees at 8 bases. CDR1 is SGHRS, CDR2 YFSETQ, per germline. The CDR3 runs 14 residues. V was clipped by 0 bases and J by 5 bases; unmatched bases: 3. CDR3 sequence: CASSLGTSTETQYF. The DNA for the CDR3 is TGCGCCAGCAGCTTGGGGACTAGCACGGAGACCCAGTACTTC.

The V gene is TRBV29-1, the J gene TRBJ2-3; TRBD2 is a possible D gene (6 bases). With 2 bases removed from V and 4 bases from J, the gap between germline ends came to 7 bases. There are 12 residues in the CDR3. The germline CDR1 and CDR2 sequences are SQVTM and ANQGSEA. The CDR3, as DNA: TGCAGCGTTGAAACTAGCTCAGATACGCAGTATTTT. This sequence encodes CSVETSSDTQYF.

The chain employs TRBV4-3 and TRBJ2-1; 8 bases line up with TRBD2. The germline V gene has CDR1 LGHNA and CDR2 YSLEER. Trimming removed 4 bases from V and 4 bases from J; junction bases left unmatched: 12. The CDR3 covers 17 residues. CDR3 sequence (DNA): TGCGCCAGCAGCCGCGATTTTACAAGCGGGAGTTACAATGAGCAGTTCTTC. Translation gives CASSRDFTSGSYNEQFF.